This note documents a single T cell receptor beta chain sequence. This sample is part of a study of CD8 T cells in Susac syndrome. CD8+ and CD4+ T cells circulating in blood were sequenced for TCR beta. V was clipped by 1 base and J by 7 bases, with 10 bases between them. Germline CDR1 reads SSHAT; CDR2 reads FNYEAQ (reference sequence). CDR3 length: 13 residues. Reverse transcription of about 0.5 to 1 ug RNA was carried out with random hexamers. TCRdb re-called the immunoSEQ multiplex PCR reads through MiXCR, storing one row per CDR3 protein. Here the sample spans more than 95,000 distinct CDR3 sequences, more than 90% being singletons.

This sequence originates from a human donor in good health. This sequence joins TRBV7-7 and TRBJ1-1; a possible D gene is TRBD1 (5 bases). Sequencing used CD4+ T cells from PBMCs. This chain's CDR3 is CASSLEFGGEAFF. The CDR3 bases are TGTGCCAGCAGCTTAGAATTCGGGGGTGAAGCTTTCTTT.